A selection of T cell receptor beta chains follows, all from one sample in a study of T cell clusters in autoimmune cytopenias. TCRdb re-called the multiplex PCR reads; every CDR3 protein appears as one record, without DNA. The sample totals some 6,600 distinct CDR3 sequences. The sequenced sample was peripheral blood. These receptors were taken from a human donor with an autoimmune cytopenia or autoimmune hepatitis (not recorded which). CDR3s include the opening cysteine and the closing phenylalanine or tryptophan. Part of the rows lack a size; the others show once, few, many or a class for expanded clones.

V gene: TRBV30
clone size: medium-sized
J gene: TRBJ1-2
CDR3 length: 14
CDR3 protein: CAWSVGGGSGQGTF

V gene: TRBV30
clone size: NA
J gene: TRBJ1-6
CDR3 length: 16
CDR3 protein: CAWRAGPSSYNSPLHF

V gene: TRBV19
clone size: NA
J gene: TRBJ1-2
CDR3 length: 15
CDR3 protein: CASSPDGRANYGYTF

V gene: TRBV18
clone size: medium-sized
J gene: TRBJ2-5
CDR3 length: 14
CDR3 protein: CASSPQADQETQYF

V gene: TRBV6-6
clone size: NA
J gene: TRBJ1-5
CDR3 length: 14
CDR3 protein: CASSYTSSNQPQHF

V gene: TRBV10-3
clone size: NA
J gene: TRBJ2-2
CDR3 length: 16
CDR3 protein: CAIRRGLAGEVGELFF

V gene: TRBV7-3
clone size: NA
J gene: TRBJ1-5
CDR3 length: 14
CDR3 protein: CASRERGINQPQHF

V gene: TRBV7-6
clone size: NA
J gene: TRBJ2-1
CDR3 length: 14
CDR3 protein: CASSPQTGRNEQFF

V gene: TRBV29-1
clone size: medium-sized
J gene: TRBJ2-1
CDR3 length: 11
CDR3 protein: CSVGQDNEQFF

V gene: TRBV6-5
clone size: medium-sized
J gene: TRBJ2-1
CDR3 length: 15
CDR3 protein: CASSYEYQRPNEQFF

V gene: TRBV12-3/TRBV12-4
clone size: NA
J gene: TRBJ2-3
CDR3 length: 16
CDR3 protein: CASSTLSGGAGDTQYF

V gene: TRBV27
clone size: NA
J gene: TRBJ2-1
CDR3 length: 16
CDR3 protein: CASSLSLLAGYNEQFF

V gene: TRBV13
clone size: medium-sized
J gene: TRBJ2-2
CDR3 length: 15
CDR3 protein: CASSPGQGARGELFF

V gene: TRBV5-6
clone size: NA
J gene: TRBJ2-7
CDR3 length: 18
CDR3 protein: CASSSTYSPGTGSYEQYF

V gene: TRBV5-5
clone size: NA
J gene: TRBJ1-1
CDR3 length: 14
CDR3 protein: CASSPNVGTTEAFF

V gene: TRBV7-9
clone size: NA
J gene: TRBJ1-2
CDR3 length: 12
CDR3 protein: CASSLETGKYTF

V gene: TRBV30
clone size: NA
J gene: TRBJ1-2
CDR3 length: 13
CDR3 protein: CAWSVPAIYGYTF

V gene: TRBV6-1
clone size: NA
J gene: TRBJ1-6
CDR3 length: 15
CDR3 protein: CASAVPRGVDSPLHF

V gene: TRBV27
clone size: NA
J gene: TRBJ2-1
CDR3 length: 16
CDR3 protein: CASSLSRLAGVNEQFF

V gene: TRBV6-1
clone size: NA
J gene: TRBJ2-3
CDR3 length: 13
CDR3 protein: CASSRVFKDTQYF

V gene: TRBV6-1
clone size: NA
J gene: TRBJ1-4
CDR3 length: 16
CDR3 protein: CASSLRQAPTNEKLFF

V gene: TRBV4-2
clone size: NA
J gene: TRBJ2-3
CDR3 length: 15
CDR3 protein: CASSQDKRITDTQYF

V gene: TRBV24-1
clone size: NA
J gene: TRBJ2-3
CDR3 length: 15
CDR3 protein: CATRWTGTSSDTQYF

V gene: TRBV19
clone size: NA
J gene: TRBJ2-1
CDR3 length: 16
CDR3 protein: CASSPGLAVYYNEQFF

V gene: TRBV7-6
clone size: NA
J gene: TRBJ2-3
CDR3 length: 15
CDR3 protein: CASSPRQLRTDTQYF